This T cell receptor (beta chain) was sequenced during a study of a mutant IDH1 vaccine in newly diagnosed glioma. Findings of the study overall: Vaccine-induced responses were seen in roughly 93% of patients, spanning several MHC alleles.

The repertoire was sequenced with immunoSEQ multiplex PCR; TCRdb's copy has only in-frame clones and lacks some. The sample carries under 40,000 clones, more than 65% recorded once. On this clone: The target antigen is unknown.

Time point meaning: week 47, end of study. The investigators gave 300 ug of mutant IDH1 20-mer peptide in each vaccine dose, together with topical imiquimod. This CDR3 has 15 residues. V was pared by 5 bases and J by 0 bases, with 14 bases between. Germline CDR1 and CDR2: SGHNT and YYREEE (reference sequence). The starting material was PBMCs, obtained from a glioma patient whose treatment included an IDH1 peptide vaccine. The rearrangement joins TRBV5-4 to TRBJ2-5, with D perhaps matching TRBD1 (7 bases). The source is a young man with glioma. In DNA, the CDR3 is TGTGCCAGCAGATTCGACAGGGACTACCAAGAGACCCAGTACTTC. This encodes CASRFDRDYQETQYF.